Described below is a single TCR beta chain sequence and its context. This record comes from a study of technical replicates of blood from four donors. The data were produced by immunoSEQ multiplex PCR, yet TCRdb's version contains in-frame clones alone and is incomplete. The sample contains about 76,000 clones, roughly 94% of which appear only once. The germline V gene has CDR1 LNHNV and CDR2 YYDKDF (reference sequence). Trimming removed 2 bases from V and 6 bases from J, with 11 bases in between. CDR3 length: 14 residues. Sequencing used T cells isolated from PBMCs. This receptor was identified in a human donor in good health. The rearrangement uses TRBV15 and TRBJ1-5; no clear D. The CDR3 DNA sequence: TGTGCCACCAGCAGAAGCTTGGAGTCTCAGCCCCAGCATTTT. Protein: CATSRSLESQPQHF.